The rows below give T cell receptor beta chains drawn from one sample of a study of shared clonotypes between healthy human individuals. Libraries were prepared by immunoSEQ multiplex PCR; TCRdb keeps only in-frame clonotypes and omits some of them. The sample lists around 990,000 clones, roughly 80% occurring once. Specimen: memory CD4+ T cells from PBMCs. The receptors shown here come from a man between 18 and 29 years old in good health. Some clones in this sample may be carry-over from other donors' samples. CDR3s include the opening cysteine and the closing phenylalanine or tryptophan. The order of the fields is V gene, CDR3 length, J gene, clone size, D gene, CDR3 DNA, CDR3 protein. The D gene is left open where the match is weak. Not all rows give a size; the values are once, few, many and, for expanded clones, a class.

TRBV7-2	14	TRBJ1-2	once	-	TGTGCCAGCAGCCTACTAGCGGGGGGGTATGGCTACACCTTC	CASSLLAGGYGYTF
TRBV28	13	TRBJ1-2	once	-	TGTGCCAGCAGCCTCCAGGGGATCTATGGCTACACCTTC	CASSLQGIYGYTF
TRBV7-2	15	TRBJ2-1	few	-	TGTGCCAGCAGCCCGCAGCTCGGGCTCAACAATGAGCAGTTCTTC	CASSPQLGLNNEQFF
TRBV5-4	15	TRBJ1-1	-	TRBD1	TGTGCCAGCAGCCTGAGGACAGGGTGGAACACTGAAGCTTTCTTT	CASSLRTGWNTEAFF
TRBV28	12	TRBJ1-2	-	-	TGTGCCATTCGGAGGGGCGCGGATGGCTACACCTTC	CAIRRGADGYTF
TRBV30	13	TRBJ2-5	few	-	TGTGCCTGGAGTATGCCGGCGGAGCCGTTTGCGTACTTC	CAWSMPAEPFAYF
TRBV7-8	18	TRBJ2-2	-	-	TGTGCCAGCAGCTTAGCACACGCAAGGGGGTCCGGCACCGGGGAGCTGTTTTTT	CASSLAHARGSGTGELFF
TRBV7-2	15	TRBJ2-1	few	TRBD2	TGTGCCAGCCAACCCCCGGGACTAGCGGGCAATGAGCAGTTCTTC	CASQPPGLAGNEQFF
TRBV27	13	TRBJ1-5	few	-	TGTGCCAGCAGCCGTCAGGGGAATCAGCCCCAGCATTTT	CASSRQGNQPQHF
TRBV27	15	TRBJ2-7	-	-	TGTGCCAGCAGCCGAAATAGTGACGGAACCTACGAGCAGTACTTC	CASSRNSDGTYEQYF